The 17 T cell receptor beta chains given below trace back to one sample, sequenced in a study of T and B cells in COVID-19 patients. BIOMED2 TRB-A/B primer pools were used in multiplex TRB PCR. TCRdb called the multiplex PCR reads again in MiXCR, with one record for every CDR3 protein. Among nearly 15,000 distinct CDR3 sequences listed, about 29% were seen once. From blood, roughly 220-550 ng of genomic DNA served as TRB template. Sequencing was performed on blood. These receptors were taken from a human donor who had recovered from COVID-19.

This clonotype was counted many times. The J gene is TRBJ1-6, the V gene TRBV19; possible D gene TRBD1, 5 bases. Germline CDR1 LNHDA, CDR2 SQIVND (reference sequence). This CDR3 region has 15 residues. Trimming shortened V by 7 bases and J by 8 bases, and 18 bases separated the two germline ends. CDR3 DNA sequence: TGTGCCAGTATCGGGGCGGGGATGGGCTATTCACCCCTCCACTTT. Translation: CASIGAGMGYSPLHF.

This clonotype occurred a few times. The J gene is TRBJ1-2, the V gene TRBV27; D ambiguous. Germline V gives CDR1 MNHEY, CDR2 SMNVEV (reference sequence). The CDR3 is made up of 16 amino acids. V shed 5 bases and J shed 8 bases, with 24 bases lying between them. The CDR3 protein is CASSLHPDPEGHGYTF. CDR3 DNA sequence: TGTGCCAGCAGTCTGCACCCCGACCCTGAGGGCCACGGCTACACCTTC.

Concerning this clonotype itself: This may arise from a read error, as a much more abundant clone is one base away. This chain connects TRBV30 to TRBJ2-5, with 7 bases that match TRBD2. V gave up 4 bases and J gave up 1 base; unmatched junction bases: 3. The CDR3 has 13 residues. Looked up from germline, CDR1 is GTSNPN and CDR2 is SVGIG (reference sequence). CDR3 bases: TGTGCCTGGACTAGCGGAGTCCAAGAGACCCAGTACTTC. This sequence encodes CAWTSGVQETQYF.

This chain links TRBV7-9 with TRBJ2-2; tentative D call: TRBD1 (5 bases). The germline V and J ends were trimmed by 5 bases and 6 bases, with 16 bases remaining between them. Germline values: CDR1 SEHNR, CDR2 FQNEAQ (reference sequence). This CDR3 has 15 residues. CDR3 protein: CASSPPSGSAGELFF. CDR3 bases: TGTGCCAGCAGCCCCCCCTCAGGGTCTGCCGGGGAGCTGTTTTTT.

This clonotype was seen once. The chain uses TRBV4-3 and TRBJ1-2, with a tentative D call TRBD1 (6 bases). CDR1 is LGHNA and CDR2 is YSLEER in the germline V gene. This CDR3 region has 15 residues. Trimming cost V 0 bases and J 4 bases, with 12 bases left between them. The CDR3 region is CASSQDEGGGYGYTF. DNA of the CDR3: TGCGCCAGCAGCCAAGACGAAGGGGGTGGCTATGGCTACACCTTC.

The V and J genes are TRBV18 and TRBJ1-4; the D gene is possibly TRBD1 (6 bases). This CDR3 is built from 16 residues. Germline V lookup: CDR1 KGHSH, CDR2 LQKENI. V lost 2 bases to trimming and J lost 1 base, with 11 bases between them. The CDR3 sequence: CASSPTQGGTNEKLFF. Written as DNA, the CDR3 is TGTGCCAGCTCACCAACACAGGGAGGAACTAATGAAAAACTGTTTTTT.

This clonotype showed up many times. One end of the junction does not line up with germline, which may come from a read error. The chain recombines TRBV27 with TRBJ2-7, with 7 bases identical to TRBD2. Germline V CDR1 and CDR2: MNHEY, SMNVEV (reference sequence). CDR3 size: 14 residues. Here the CDR3 reads CASSLSTGRYEQYF. In DNA form, the CDR3 reads TGTGCCAGCAGTCTATCCACCGGGAGGTACGAGCAGTACTTC.

The chain links TRBV11-3 to TRBJ2-3; no firm D call. V was cut by 1 base and J by 3 bases, with 11 bases left in between. The CDR3 is 15 residues long. Germline CDR1 is SGHNT and CDR2 is YENEEA. Here the CDR3 reads CASSLGRTLTDTQYF. In DNA form, the CDR3 reads TGTGCCAGCAGCTTAGGGCGGACCCTTACAGATACGCAGTATTTT.

V is TRBV19 and J is TRBJ1-2, with D tentatively TRBD1 (6 bases). The CDR3 is 12 residues long. CDR1 LNHDA and CDR2 SQIVND come from the germline V gene (reference sequence). Trimming left V 5 bases short and J 8 bases short, with 12 bases between. The CDR3 DNA is TGTGCCAGTAGTCTCCCGGACAGCGGCTACACCTTC. This codes for CASSLPDSGYTF.

The V gene is TRBV27, the J gene TRBJ1-3, with a possible D match to TRBD1 (5 bases). CDR3 size: 15 residues. Trimming cost V 3 bases and J 0 bases, with 9 bases left between them. In germline, CDR1 is MNHEY, CDR2 SMNVEV (reference sequence). CDR3 nucleotide sequence: TGTGCCAGCAGTTTCAGGGCCGACTCTGGAAACACCATATATTTT. Its protein product is CASSFRADSGNTIYF.

The chain uses TRBV7-2 and TRBJ2-5; D not resolved. Germline loops: CDR1 SGHTA, CDR2 FQGNSA. There are 14 residues in the CDR3. Trimming stripped 5 bases from V and 3 bases from J, with 13 bases between. CDR3 in DNA: TGTGCCAGCAGCCTAAGTAGGAGAAAAGAGACCCAGTACTTC. This sequence encodes CASSLSRRKETQYF.

This clonotype is judged medium-sized. J is TRBJ2-5 and V is TRBV19; 12 bases align to TRBD2. The CDR3 has 15 amino acids. Germline lookup yields CDR1 LNHDA and CDR2 SQIVND (reference sequence). The junction had 6 bases not matched to a gene; V was cut back by 5 bases and J by 5 bases. The CDR3 DNA sequence: TGTGCCAGTAGTTCTAGCGGGGGGGCGTCGGAGACCCAGTACTTC. Translating gives CASSSSGGASETQYF.

V gene TRBV19 combines with J gene TRBJ2-2; 7 bases fit TRBD2. This CDR3 is 15 amino acids long. J was trimmed by 5 bases and V by 4 bases; bases with no gene match: 7. In germline, CDR1 is LNHDA, CDR2 SQIVND (reference sequence). The CDR3 region has the DNA TGTGCCAGTAGTACGCCGGGGCGGGGGACCGGGGAGCTGTTTTTT. It encodes CASSTPGRGTGELFF.

By sample share, this clonotype is medium-sized. The chain is built from TRBV19 and TRBJ2-3, with TRBD2 identical over 7 bases. Losses at the gene ends were 3 bases for V and 2 bases for J; bases not matched to a gene: 8. Germline V gives CDR1 LNHDA, CDR2 SQIVND (reference sequence). The CDR3 is 16 residues long. Written as DNA, the CDR3 is TGTGCCAGTAGTATCGGGGGGAGCTGGTACACAGATACGCAGTATTTT. Its protein is CASSIGGSWYTDTQYF.

The rearrangement links TRBV20-1 to TRBJ2-1; a weak D match, TRBD2 (7 bases). The CDR3 extends over 11 amino acids. Germline V gene data show CDR1 as DFQATT and CDR2 as SNEGSKA (reference sequence). Trimming cost V 3 bases and J 13 bases, with 13 bases left between them. This CDR3 reads CSARGGPHQFF. DNA for the CDR3: TGCAGTGCTAGGGGGGGGCCACATCAGTTCTTC.

This clonotype was observed a handful of times. The chain joins TRBV5-1 to TRBJ2-7; unclear D gene. Germline loops: CDR1 SGHRS, CDR2 YFSETQ. The CDR3 contains 15 residues. V dropped 0 bases and J dropped 0 bases, with 10 bases sitting between them. CDR3 protein: CASSLDGRSSYEQYF. The CDR3 DNA sequence: TGCGCCAGCAGCTTGGATGGCAGAAGCTCCTACGAGCAGTACTTC.

This chain uses TRBV7-2 with TRBJ1-4; maybe TRBD1 (5 bases). CDR3 length: 14 amino acids. V dropped 2 bases and J dropped 6 bases, with 10 bases sitting between them. CDR1 SGHTA and CDR2 FQGNSA come from the germline V gene. The CDR3 DNA sequence: TGTGCCAGCAGCTTAAACGGGGGTGATGAAAAACTGTTTTTT. The encoded protein is CASSLNGGDEKLFF.